These T cell receptor beta chains were read from a single sample in a study of control samples from healthy donors and cancer patients. Here immunoSEQ multiplex PCR was the method, and the copy in TCRdb shows in-frame clones only, minus some. The table includes 200,000 or so clones, around 94% detected once. The specimen sequenced was blood. These TCRs come from a man aged 45 to 65 in good health. The CDR3 runs from the conserved cysteine through the conserved F or W. The D gene is left open where the match is weak. Only some rows state a clone size, as once, few, many or a class for expanded clones.

j_gene: TRBJ1-2
d_gene: .
abundance: .
len: 12
v_gene: TRBV6-6
CDR3aa: CASSRGGNGYTF
CDR3nt: TGTGCCAGCAGCCGTGGGGGAAATGGCTACACCTTC

j_gene: TRBJ1-2
d_gene: .
abundance: .
len: 14
v_gene: TRBV6-5
CDR3aa: CASTEGGLNYGYTF
CDR3nt: TGTGCCAGCACCGAAGGGGGGCTTAACTATGGCTACACCTTC

j_gene: TRBJ1-5
d_gene: .
abundance: .
len: 13
v_gene: TRBV5-1
CDR3aa: CASRFDPDQPQHF
CDR3nt: TGCGCCAGCAGGTTTGACCCCGATCAGCCCCAGCATTTT

j_gene: TRBJ1-5
d_gene: .
abundance: .
len: 15
v_gene: TRBV7-3
CDR3aa: CASSSKGGDNQPQHF
CDR3nt: TGTGCCAGCAGCTCGAAGGGTGGGGACAATCAGCCCCAGCATTTT

j_gene: TRBJ1-1
d_gene: .
abundance: .
len: 16
v_gene: TRBV7-8
CDR3aa: CASSASPRVRNTEAFF
CDR3nt: TGTGCCAGCAGCGCATCTCCCAGGGTGCGTAACACTGAAGCTTTCTTT

j_gene: TRBJ1-1
d_gene: TRBD1
abundance: .
len: 13
v_gene: TRBV6-5
CDR3aa: CASSRTGTGGAFF
CDR3nt: TGTGCCAGCAGCCGGACAGGGACGGGTGGTGCTTTCTTT

j_gene: TRBJ1-1
d_gene: .
abundance: once
len: 13
v_gene: TRBV7-3
CDR3aa: CASSSHQGTEAFF
CDR3nt: TGTGCCAGCAGCTCCCATCAGGGGACTGAAGCTTTCTTT

j_gene: TRBJ1-4
d_gene: .
abundance: .
len: 13
v_gene: TRBV18
CDR3aa: CASSPTGGEKLFF
CDR3nt: TGTGCCAGCTCCCCGACAGGCGGAGAAAAACTGTTTTTT

j_gene: TRBJ1-6
d_gene: TRBD1
abundance: once
len: 16
v_gene: TRBV7-2
CDR3aa: CASSSPGQGSNSPLHF
CDR3nt: TGTGCCAGCAGCTCTCCGGGACAGGGCAGCAATTCACCCCTCCACTTT

j_gene: TRBJ2-7
d_gene: .
abundance: .
len: 13
v_gene: TRBV4-3
CDR3aa: CASSQESSYEQYF
CDR3nt: TGCGCCAGCAGCCAAGAGAGTTCCTACGAGCAGTACTTC

j_gene: TRBJ1-3
d_gene: .
abundance: .
len: 16
v_gene: TRBV18
CDR3aa: CASSPTRLGFGNTIYF
CDR3nt: TGTGCCAGCTCACCAACCCGATTGGGATTTGGAAACACCATATATTTT

j_gene: TRBJ1-2
d_gene: .
abundance: .
len: 17
v_gene: TRBV5-1
CDR3aa: CASSLAPGLGANYGYTF
CDR3nt: TGCGCCAGCAGCTTGGCCCCGGGACTGGGAGCTAACTATGGCTACACCTTC

j_gene: TRBJ1-4
d_gene: TRBD1
abundance: .
len: 16
v_gene: TRBV6-5
CDR3aa: CASSYAGTATNEKLFF
CDR3nt: TGTGCCAGCAGTTACGCGGGGACAGCAACTAATGAAAAACTGTTTTTT

j_gene: TRBJ1-2
d_gene: .
abundance: .
len: 15
v_gene: TRBV14
CDR3aa: CASSQDSRGNYGYTF
CDR3nt: TGTGCCAGCAGCCAAGATTCAAGGGGAAACTATGGCTACACCTTC

j_gene: TRBJ2-1
d_gene: .
abundance: .
len: 10
v_gene: TRBV2
CDR3aa: CASKTNEQFF
CDR3nt: TGTGCCAGCAAAACCAATGAGCAGTTCTTC

j_gene: TRBJ2-7
d_gene: .
abundance: .
len: 15
v_gene: TRBV19
CDR3aa: CASSLNKGLAYEQYF
CDR3nt: TGTGCCAGTAGTCTTAACAAGGGACTCGCCTACGAGCAGTACTTC

j_gene: TRBJ1-3
d_gene: TRBD1
abundance: .
len: 16
v_gene: TRBV11-2
CDR3aa: CASSSPGTGVGNTIYF
CDR3nt: TGTGCCAGCAGCTCTCCCGGGACAGGGGTTGGAAACACCATATATTTT

j_gene: TRBJ2-3
d_gene: TRBD2
abundance: .
len: 14
v_gene: TRBV29-1
CDR3aa: CSARQAGGLDTQYF
CDR3nt: TGCAGCGCGCGGCAAGCGGGGGGGCTAGATACGCAGTATTTT

j_gene: TRBJ1-3
d_gene: .
abundance: .
len: 15
v_gene: TRBV5-5
CDR3aa: CASSLWGASGNTIYF
CDR3nt: TGTGCCAGCAGCTTGTGGGGGGCCTCTGGAAACACCATATATTTT

j_gene: TRBJ1-5
d_gene: .
abundance: once
len: 14
v_gene: TRBV3-1/TRBV3-2
CDR3aa: CASSQGRSNQPQHF
CDR3nt: TGTGCCAGCAGCCAAGGACGCAGCAATCAGCCCCAGCATTTT

j_gene: TRBJ2-1
d_gene: .
abundance: few
len: 11
v_gene: TRBV7-9
CDR3aa: CASSTDNEQFF
CDR3nt: TGTGCCAGCAGCACCGACAATGAGCAGTTCTTC

j_gene: TRBJ1-5
d_gene: .
abundance: .
len: 13
v_gene: TRBV5-1
CDR3aa: CASSLVPDQPQHF
CDR3nt: TGCGCCAGCAGCTTGGTCCCGGATCAGCCCCAGCATTTT

j_gene: TRBJ1-2
d_gene: .
abundance: once
len: 13
v_gene: TRBV11-2
CDR3aa: CASSYGGAGDYTF
CDR3nt: TGTGCCAGCAGCTACGGCGGTGCGGGTGACTACACCTTC

j_gene: TRBJ1-1
d_gene: .
abundance: once
len: 12
v_gene: TRBV5-6
CDR3aa: CASSLASTGAFF
CDR3nt: TGTGCCAGCAGCTTGGCCAGCACGGGGGCTTTCTTT

j_gene: TRBJ2-2
d_gene: TRBD1
abundance: .
len: 15
v_gene: TRBV5-1
CDR3aa: CASSRQGPNTGELFF
CDR3nt: TGCGCCAGCAGCCGACAGGGCCCGAACACCGGGGAGCTGTTTTTT

j_gene: TRBJ1-2
d_gene: .
abundance: .
len: 10
v_gene: TRBV28
CDR3aa: CATSATGYTF
CDR3nt: TGTGCGACCTCAGCGACTGGCTACACCTTC

j_gene: TRBJ2-3
d_gene: .
abundance: .
len: 14
v_gene: TRBV7-2
CDR3aa: CASSQTGGVDTQYF
CDR3nt: TGTGCCAGCAGCCAGACGGGCGGGGTAGATACGCAGTATTTT

j_gene: TRBJ2-4
d_gene: .
abundance: .
len: 17
v_gene: TRBV7-2
CDR3aa: CASSLDLSLGAKNIQYF
CDR3nt: TGTGCCAGCAGCTTAGATTTGAGCTTAGGAGCCAAAAACATTCAGTACTTC

j_gene: TRBJ2-1
d_gene: TRBD1
abundance: .
len: 14
v_gene: TRBV7-9
CDR3aa: CASSSGTGTIEEFF
CDR3nt: TGTGCCAGCAGCTCCGGGACAGGCACTATTGAGGAGTTCTTC

j_gene: TRBJ2-4
d_gene: TRBD1
abundance: once
len: 13
v_gene: TRBV19
CDR3aa: CASAGQGEDIQYF
CDR3nt: TGTGCCAGTGCCGGACAGGGGGAGGACATTCAGTACTTC

j_gene: TRBJ1-5
d_gene: .
abundance: .
len: 13
v_gene: TRBV5-1
CDR3aa: CASSLDSNQPQHF
CDR3nt: TGCGCCAGCAGCTTGGATAGCAATCAGCCCCAGCATTTT

j_gene: TRBJ1-4
d_gene: .
abundance: .
len: 16
v_gene: TRBV5-1
CDR3aa: CASSFEPGSGNEKLFF
CDR3nt: TGCGCCAGCAGCTTCGAACCGGGGTCAGGGAATGAAAAACTGTTTTTT

j_gene: TRBJ2-7
d_gene: .
abundance: .
len: 15
v_gene: TRBV7-8
CDR3aa: CASSLEVGGYYEQYF
CDR3nt: TGTGCCAGCAGCTTAGAAGTAGGAGGATACTACGAGCAGTACTTC

j_gene: TRBJ1-6
d_gene: .
abundance: .
len: 14
v_gene: TRBV9
CDR3aa: CASSVGDRGKPLHF
CDR3nt: TGTGCCAGCAGCGTAGGTGATCGGGGGAAACCCCTCCACTTT

j_gene: TRBJ2-1
d_gene: .
abundance: .
len: 12
v_gene: TRBV7-6
CDR3aa: CASSLGATPQFF
CDR3nt: TGTGCCAGCAGCTTGGGGGCAACACCGCAGTTCTTC

j_gene: TRBJ1-1
d_gene: TRBD1
abundance: .
len: 13
v_gene: TRBV5-6
CDR3aa: CASSSADRVGAFF
CDR3nt: TGTGCCAGCAGCTCAGCCGACAGGGTTGGAGCTTTCTTT

j_gene: TRBJ1-1
d_gene: .
abundance: .
len: 15
v_gene: TRBV7-9
CDR3aa: CASSRRVTGGTEAFF
CDR3nt: TGTGCCAGCAGCCGAAGAGTGACAGGAGGCACTGAAGCTTTCTTT

j_gene: TRBJ2-2
d_gene: .
abundance: .
len: 13
v_gene: TRBV5-6
CDR3aa: CASSLLGTGELFF
CDR3nt: TGTGCCAGCAGCTTGTTGGGGACCGGGGAGCTGTTTTTT

j_gene: TRBJ2-3
d_gene: .
abundance: .
len: 13
v_gene: TRBV5-4
CDR3aa: CASSYDPTDTQYF
CDR3nt: TGTGCCAGCAGCTATGACCCTACAGATACGCAGTATTTT

j_gene: TRBJ1-1
d_gene: .
abundance: .
len: 14
v_gene: TRBV27
CDR3aa: CASSPLQGIIGAFF
CDR3nt: TGTGCCAGCAGTCCTTTACAGGGAATCATCGGGGCTTTCTTT